This T cell receptor (beta chain) stems from a study of glioma-infiltrating T cells after dendritic cell vaccination (dated by TCRdb to 2016 to 2017). About the full investigation: Of the 15 or so glioblastoma patients in the cohort, all drawn from Phase I and II dendritic cell vaccination trials, 9 were newly diagnosed and 6 had recurrent disease. Survival after dendritic cell vaccination was correlated with TCR sequencing metrics, such as TIL content and the overlap between tumor and blood repertoires. The vaccine consisted of monocyte-derived dendritic cells cultured about 7 days with IL-4 and GM-CSF, then pulsed overnight with autologous tumor lysate. Three intradermal dendritic cell vaccine injections were administered to patients at biweekly intervals in the arm below the axilla. Tumor-infiltrating lymphocyte content was quantified and tumor and blood repertoires were compared in dendritic cell-vaccinated glioblastoma patients by deep sequencing of TCR beta CDR3 regions. Patients received autologous tumor lysate-pulsed dendritic cell vaccination between about 2003 and 2013. On the study overall, not on this receptor specifically: TCR clonality showed no direct relationship with survival, which suggests that a diverse polyclonal response may be important. Longer time to progression and overall survival after dendritic cell vaccination were predicted by higher estimated pretreatment TIL content. The TCR overlap response model with three groups was called speculative and said to need prospective validation. The cohort was small and heterogeneous, with few patients having full blood and tumor sets and even fewer initial-recurrent tumor pairs.

For CDR1 and CDR2, the germline V gene lists SGHRS and YFSETQ. CDR3 length: 14 amino acids, cysteine to phenylalanine. Only the CDR3 region is kept as DNA, spanning 42 bases read in frame from base 1. Compared with germline, V lacks 1 base and J lacks 2 bases; bases without a gene match: 0. This specimen's time point label, per the study, means: after dendritic cell vaccination, including at tumor progression/relapse. Patients were selected on the basis of adequate residual fresh-frozen tumor tissue and more than two years of available survival data. Molecular status otherwise varied across the glioblastoma patients, but none of them carried an isocitrate dehydrogenase mutation. PBMC were collected before vaccination, two weeks after the third vaccination, and at tumor progression if progression occurred. Genomic DNA was extracted with the Qiagen DNeasy Blood extraction Kit. The immunoSEQ assay amplified TCRB CDR3 regions from roughly 2 micrograms of genomic DNA, or from all available DNA when less than that amount was available. The multiplex PCR relied on 60 forward primers for TCR V beta segments and 13 reverse primers for J beta segments. To estimate reads per starting template, synthetic control templates were spiked into each sample at limiting dilution. Reads of 87 bp were generated by sequencing on the Illumina HiSeq System. Processing in the source paper ran as follows. PCR and sequencing errors were removed by a nearest neighbor algorithm that merged closely related sequences. TCR overlap was measured as the percentage of unique tumor TCR beta sequences also present in the same patient's peripheral blood. The table comes from immuneACCESS by way of TCRdb, which keeps in-frame sequences with V and J called. Part of the clones is missing from these tables; in studies checked, under half for an unresolved V gene and the rest for unknown reasons. V and J calls and clone size follow that table, whereas D and trimming were derived from the DNA. For this sample there are some 90,000 clones; 80% to 90% appear just once. In total, the top ten clones hold roughly 2% of the sample.

In regard to this clone: The antigen this receptor binds is unknown. No per-base quality is available; no much larger clone lies one base away.

This clonotype was sampled from a human donor with glioblastoma. Here the chain combines TRBV5-1 and TRBJ1-5, with TRBD1 identical over 7 junction bases. Specimen: blood, collected after dendritic cell vaccination. The encoded CDR3 is CASSLTGGNQPQHF. In nucleotide form, the sequence is TGCGCCAGCAGCTTGACAGGGGGCAATCAGCCCCAGCATTTT.